These 3 T cell receptor beta chains came from one sample sequenced in a study of T cell responses to AZD1222 COVID-19 vaccine. Measured with immunoSEQ multiplex PCR; TCRdb has only the in-frame clones, and not every one. This table has some 98,000 clones, 84% appearing once. Source: peripheral blood, taken 28 days after the second AZD1222 dose. The receptors derive from an adult who received the AZD1222 COVID-19 vaccine.

The rearrangement joins TRBV29-1 to TRBJ1-1; D might be TRBD1 (6 bases). The germline V gene has CDR1 SQVTM and CDR2 ANQGSEA. The length of the CDR3 is 13 residues. V gave up 6 bases and J gave up 1 base, with 12 bases separating them. CDR3 coding DNA: TGCAGCGTAAACAGGGTCCCGAACACTGAAGCTTTCTTT. It is translated as CSVNRVPNTEAFF.

The rearrangement links TRBV7-2 to TRBJ2-5; D is unresolved. Germline lookup yields CDR1 SGHTA and CDR2 FQGNSA. V shed 5 bases and J shed 4 bases, with 14 bases lying between them. This CDR3 spans 14 amino acids. The CDR3 loop reads CASSPGLTGETQYF. In nucleotides, the CDR3 is TGTGCCAGCAGCCCCGGCCTAACTGGAGAGACCCAGTACTTC.

This chain joins TRBV6-1 and TRBJ1-1; D is possibly TRBD1 (5 bases). V lost 3 bases and J 5 bases, leaving 13 bases between the germline ends. Germline V CDR1 and CDR2: MNHNS, SASEGT. The CDR3 is 14 amino acids. CDR3 loop: CASSDNRKMTEAFF. The DNA of the CDR3 is TGTGCCAGCAGTGATAACAGGAAGATGACTGAAGCTTTCTTT.